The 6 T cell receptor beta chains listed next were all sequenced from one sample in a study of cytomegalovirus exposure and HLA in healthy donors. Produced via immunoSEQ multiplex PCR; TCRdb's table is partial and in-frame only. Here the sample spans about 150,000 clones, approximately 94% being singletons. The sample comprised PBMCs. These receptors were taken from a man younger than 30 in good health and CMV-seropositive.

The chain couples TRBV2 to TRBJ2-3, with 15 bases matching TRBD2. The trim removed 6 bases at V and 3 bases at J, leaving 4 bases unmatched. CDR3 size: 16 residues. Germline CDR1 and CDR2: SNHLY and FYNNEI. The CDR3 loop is CASSGGLAGGTDTQYF. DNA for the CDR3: TGTGCCAGCAGCGGCGGACTAGCGGGAGGGACAGATACGCAGTATTTT.

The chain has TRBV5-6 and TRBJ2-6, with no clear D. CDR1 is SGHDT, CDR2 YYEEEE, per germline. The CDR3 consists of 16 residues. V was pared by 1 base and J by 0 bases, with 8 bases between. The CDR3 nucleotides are TGTGCCAGCAGCTTGCTGCGCATCTCTGGGGCCAACGTCCTGACTTTC. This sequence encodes CASSLLRISGANVLTF.

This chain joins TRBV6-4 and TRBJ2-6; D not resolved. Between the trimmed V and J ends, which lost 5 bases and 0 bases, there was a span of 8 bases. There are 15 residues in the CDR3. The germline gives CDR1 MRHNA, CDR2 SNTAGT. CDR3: CASSKEFSGANVLTF. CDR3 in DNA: TGTGCCAGCAGTAAAGAGTTCTCTGGGGCCAACGTCCTGACTTTC.

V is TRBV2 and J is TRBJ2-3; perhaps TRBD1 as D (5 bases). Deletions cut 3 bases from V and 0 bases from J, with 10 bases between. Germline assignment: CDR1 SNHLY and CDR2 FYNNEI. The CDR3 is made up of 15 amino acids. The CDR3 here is CASSDGHDSTDTQYF. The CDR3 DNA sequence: TGTGCCAGCAGTGACGGACACGATAGCACAGATACGCAGTATTTT.

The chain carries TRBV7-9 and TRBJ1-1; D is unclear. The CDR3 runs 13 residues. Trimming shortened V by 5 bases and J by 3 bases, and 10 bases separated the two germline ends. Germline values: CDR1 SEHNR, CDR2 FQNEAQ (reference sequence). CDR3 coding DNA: TGTGCCAGCAGCCGCGACAAGGACACTGAAGCTTTCTTT. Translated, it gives CASSRDKDTEAFF.

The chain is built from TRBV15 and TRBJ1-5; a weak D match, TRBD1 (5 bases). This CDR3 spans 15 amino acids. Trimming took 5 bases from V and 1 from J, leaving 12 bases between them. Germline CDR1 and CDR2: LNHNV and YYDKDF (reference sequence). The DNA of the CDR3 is TGTGCCACCAGCCGACAGATAGGAAGCAATCAGCCCCAGCATTTT. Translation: CATSRQIGSNQPQHF.